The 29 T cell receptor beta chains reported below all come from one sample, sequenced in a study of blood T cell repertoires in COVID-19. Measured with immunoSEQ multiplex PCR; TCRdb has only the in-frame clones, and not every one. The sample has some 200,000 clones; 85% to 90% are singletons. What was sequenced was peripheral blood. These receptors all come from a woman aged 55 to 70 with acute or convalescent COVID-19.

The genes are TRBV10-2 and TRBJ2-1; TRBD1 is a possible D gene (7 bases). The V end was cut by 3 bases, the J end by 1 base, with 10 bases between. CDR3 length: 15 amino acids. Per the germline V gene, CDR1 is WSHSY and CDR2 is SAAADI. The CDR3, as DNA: TGCGCCAGCAGTGAACAGGGGAGGTCCTACAATGAGCAGTTCTTC. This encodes CASSEQGRSYNEQFF.

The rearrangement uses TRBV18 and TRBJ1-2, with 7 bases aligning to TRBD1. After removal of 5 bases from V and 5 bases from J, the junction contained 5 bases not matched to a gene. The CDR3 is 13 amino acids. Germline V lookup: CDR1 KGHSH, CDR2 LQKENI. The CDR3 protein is CASSKGARYGYTF. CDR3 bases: TGTGCCAGCTCAAAGGGGGCGAGGTATGGCTACACCTTC.

This chain's CDR3 is CASSPVGAGDGYEQFF. For the CDR3, the DNA is TGTGCCAGCAGCCCCGTGGGGGCGGGAGACGGCTATGAGCAGTTCTTC. The V gene is TRBV7-2, the J gene TRBJ2-1; weak D call: TRBD2 (7 bases). Deletions cut 5 bases from V and 8 bases from J, with 22 bases between. CDR3 length: 16 residues. The germline gives CDR1 SGHTA, CDR2 FQGNSA.

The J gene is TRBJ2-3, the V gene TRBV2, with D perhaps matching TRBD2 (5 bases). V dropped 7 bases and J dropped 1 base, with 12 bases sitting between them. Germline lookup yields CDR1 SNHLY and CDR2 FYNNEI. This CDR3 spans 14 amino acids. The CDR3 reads CASNVWRGTDTQYF. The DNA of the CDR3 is TGTGCCAGCAACGTCTGGCGGGGCACAGATACGCAGTATTTT.

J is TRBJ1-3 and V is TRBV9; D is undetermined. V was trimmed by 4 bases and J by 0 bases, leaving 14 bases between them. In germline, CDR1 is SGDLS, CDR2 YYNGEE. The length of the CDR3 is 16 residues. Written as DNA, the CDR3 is TGTGCCAGCAGCTCTACCGGAGGAAGCTCTGGAAACACCATATATTTT. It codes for CASSSTGGSSGNTIYF.

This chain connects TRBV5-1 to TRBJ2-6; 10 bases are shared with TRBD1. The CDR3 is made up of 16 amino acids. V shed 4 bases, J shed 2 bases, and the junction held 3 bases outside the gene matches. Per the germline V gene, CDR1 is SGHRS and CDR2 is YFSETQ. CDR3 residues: CASSIGTGAGANVLTF. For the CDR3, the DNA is TGCGCCAGCAGCATAGGGACAGGGGCTGGGGCCAACGTCCTGACTTTC. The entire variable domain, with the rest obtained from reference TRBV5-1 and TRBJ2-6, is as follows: KAGVTQTPRYLIKTRGQQVTLSCSPISGHRSVSWYQQTPGQGLQFLFEYFSETQRNKGNFPGRFSGRQFSNSRSEMNVSTLELGDSALYLCASSIGTGAGANVLTFGAGSRLTVL.

In DNA, the CDR3 is TGTGCCAGCAGCCTCTCGACAGTCAGGGGCACTGAAGCTTTCTTT. Its translation: CASSLSTVRGTEAFF. V and J are TRBV6-2 or TRBV6-3 and TRBJ1-1; D perhaps matches TRBD1 (6 bases). Trimming shortened V by 6 bases and J by 4 bases, and 18 bases separated the two germline ends. Germline CDR1 reads MNHEY; CDR2 reads SVGEGT. CDR3 length: 15 residues.

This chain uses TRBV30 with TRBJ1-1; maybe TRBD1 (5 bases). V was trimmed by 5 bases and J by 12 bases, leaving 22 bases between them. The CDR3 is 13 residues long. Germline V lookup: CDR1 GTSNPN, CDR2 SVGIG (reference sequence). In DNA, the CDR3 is TGTGCCTGGGGTACGTGGGGGGGGAGAAAAACTTTCTTT. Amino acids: CAWGTWGGRKTFF.

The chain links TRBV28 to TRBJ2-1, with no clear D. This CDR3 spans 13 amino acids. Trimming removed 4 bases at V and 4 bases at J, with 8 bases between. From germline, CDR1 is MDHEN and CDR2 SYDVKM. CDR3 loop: CASSSGSYNEQFF. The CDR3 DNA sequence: TGTGCCAGCAGTTCAGGAAGTTACAATGAGCAGTTCTTC.

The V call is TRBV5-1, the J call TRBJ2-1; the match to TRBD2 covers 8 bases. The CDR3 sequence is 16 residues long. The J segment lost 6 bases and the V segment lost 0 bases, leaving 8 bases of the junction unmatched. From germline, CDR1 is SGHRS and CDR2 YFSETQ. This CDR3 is CASSLEAGVGLNEQFF. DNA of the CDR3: TGCGCCAGCAGCTTGGAAGCGGGAGTTGGTCTCAATGAGCAGTTCTTC.

CDR3 loop: CSADLGALNTEAFF. CDR3 nucleotides: TGCAGCGCTGATTTGGGGGCCCTGAACACTGAAGCTTTCTTT. The V gene is TRBV29-1, the J gene TRBJ1-1; possibly TRBD1 for D (6 bases). The CDR3 is 14 residues long. V shed 7 bases and J shed 0 bases, with 15 bases lying between them. The germline V gene has CDR1 SQVTM and CDR2 ANQGSEA.

CDR3 amino acids: CASRVEGGTEAFF. The DNA for the CDR3 is TGCGCCTCCCGGGTGGAGGGAGGTACTGAAGCTTTCTTT. The chain carries TRBV5-1 and TRBJ1-1; D is ambiguous. V lost 10 bases and J lost 5, with 18 bases in between. The CDR3 loop spans 13 amino acids. CDR1 is SGHRS, CDR2 YFSETQ, per germline.

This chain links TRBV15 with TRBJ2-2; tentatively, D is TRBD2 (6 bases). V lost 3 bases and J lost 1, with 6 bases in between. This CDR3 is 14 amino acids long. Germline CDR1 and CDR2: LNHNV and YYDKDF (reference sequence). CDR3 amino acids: CATSSSGNTGELFF. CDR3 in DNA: TGTGCCACCAGCAGTAGCGGGAACACCGGGGAGCTGTTTTTT.

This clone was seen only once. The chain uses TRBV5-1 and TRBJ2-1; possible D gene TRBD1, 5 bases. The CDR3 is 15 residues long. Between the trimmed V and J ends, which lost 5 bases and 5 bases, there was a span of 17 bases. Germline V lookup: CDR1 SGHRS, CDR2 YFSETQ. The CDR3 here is CASSWGQLGDNEQFF. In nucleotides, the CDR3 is TGCGCCAGCAGTTGGGGCCAACTGGGCGACAATGAGCAGTTCTTC.

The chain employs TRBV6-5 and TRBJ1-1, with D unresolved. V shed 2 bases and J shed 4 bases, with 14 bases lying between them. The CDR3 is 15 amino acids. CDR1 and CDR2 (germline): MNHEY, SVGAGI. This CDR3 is CASSYMRASGTEAFF. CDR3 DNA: TGTGCCAGCAGTTACATGAGGGCTTCGGGCACTGAAGCTTTCTTT.

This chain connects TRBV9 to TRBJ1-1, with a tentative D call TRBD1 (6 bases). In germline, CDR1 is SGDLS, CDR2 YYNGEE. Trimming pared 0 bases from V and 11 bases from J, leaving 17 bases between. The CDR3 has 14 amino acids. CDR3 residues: CASSVGPESGVAFF. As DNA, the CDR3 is TGTGCCAGCAGCGTAGGGCCTGAATCAGGGGTGGCTTTCTTT.

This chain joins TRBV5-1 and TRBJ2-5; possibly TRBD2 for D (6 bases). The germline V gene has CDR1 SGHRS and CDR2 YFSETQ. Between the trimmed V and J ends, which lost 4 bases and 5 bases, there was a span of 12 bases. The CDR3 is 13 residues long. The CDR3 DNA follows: TGCGCCAGCAGCCCTCAGGGAGGCGAGACCCAGTACTTC. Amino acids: CASSPQGGETQYF.

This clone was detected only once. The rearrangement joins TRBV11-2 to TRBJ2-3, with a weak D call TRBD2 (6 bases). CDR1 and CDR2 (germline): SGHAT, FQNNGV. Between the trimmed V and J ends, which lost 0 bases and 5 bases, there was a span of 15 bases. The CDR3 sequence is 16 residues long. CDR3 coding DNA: TGTGCCAGCAGCTTAGAACGGGCGGGGACGGTAGATACGCAGTATTTT. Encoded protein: CASSLERAGTVDTQYF.

CDR3 bases: TGTGCCAGCAGTTTCCCCCCTGAAACAGGGGGGTTATCTAGCACAGATACGCAGTATTTT. Protein sequence: CASSFPPETGGLSSTDTQYF. The genes are TRBV28 and TRBJ2-3; 8 nucleotides align to TRBD1. V lost 3 bases and J lost 0; bases outside the gene matches: 17. CDR1 and CDR2 from the germline V gene are MDHEN and SYDVKM. This CDR3 region has 20 residues.

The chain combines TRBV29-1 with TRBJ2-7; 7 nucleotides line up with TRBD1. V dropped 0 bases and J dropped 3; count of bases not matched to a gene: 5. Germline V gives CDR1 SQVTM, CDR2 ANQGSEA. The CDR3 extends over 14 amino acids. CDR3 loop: CSVEERDRDYEQYF. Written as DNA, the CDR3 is TGCAGCGTTGAAGAAAGGGACAGAGACTACGAGCAGTACTTC.

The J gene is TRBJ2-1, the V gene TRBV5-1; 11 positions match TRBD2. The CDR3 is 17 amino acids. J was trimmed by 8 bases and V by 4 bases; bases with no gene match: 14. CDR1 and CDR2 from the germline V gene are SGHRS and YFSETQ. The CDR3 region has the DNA TGCGCCAGCAGCGGCGGCCCGGGACTAGCGGACGCCCATGAGCAGTTCTTC. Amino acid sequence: CASSGGPGLADAHEQFF.

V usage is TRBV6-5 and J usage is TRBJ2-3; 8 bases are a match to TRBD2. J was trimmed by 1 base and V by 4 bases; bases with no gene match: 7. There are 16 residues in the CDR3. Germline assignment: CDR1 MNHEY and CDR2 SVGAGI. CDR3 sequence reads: CASSFVGTRGTDTQYF. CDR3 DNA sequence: TGTGCCAGCAGTTTCGTCGGGACTAGAGGCACAGATACGCAGTATTTT.

CDR3 region: CASSSIGQGGYGYTF. Written as DNA, the CDR3 is TGTGCCAGCAGCTCAATAGGACAGGGCGGCTATGGCTACACCTTC. V usage is TRBV5-6 and J usage is TRBJ1-2; 8 bases fit TRBD1. The germline gives CDR1 SGHDT, CDR2 YYEEEE. After removal of 3 bases from V and 4 bases from J, the junction contained 8 bases not matched to a gene. This CDR3 spans 15 amino acids. Full variable domain (missing parts from reference TRBV5-6 and TRBJ1-2): DAGVTQSPTHLIKTRGQQVTLRCSPKSGHDTVSWYQQALGQGPQFIFQYYEEEERQRGNFPDRFSGHQFPNYSSELNVNALLLGDSALYLCASSSIGQGGYGYTFGSGTRLTVV.

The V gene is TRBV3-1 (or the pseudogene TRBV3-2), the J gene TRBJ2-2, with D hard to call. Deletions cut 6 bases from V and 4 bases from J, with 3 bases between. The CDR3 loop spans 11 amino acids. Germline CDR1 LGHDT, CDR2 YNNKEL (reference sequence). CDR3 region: CASRLTGELFF. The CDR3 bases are TGTGCCAGCAGACTCACCGGGGAGCTGTTTTTT.

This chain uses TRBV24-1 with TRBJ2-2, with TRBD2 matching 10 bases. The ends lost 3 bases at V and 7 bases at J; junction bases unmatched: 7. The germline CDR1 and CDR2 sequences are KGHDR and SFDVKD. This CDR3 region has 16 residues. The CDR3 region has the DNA TGTGCCACCAGTGATGTGAGCGGGAGGGCCGACGGGGAGCTGTTTTTT. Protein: CATSDVSGRADGELFF.

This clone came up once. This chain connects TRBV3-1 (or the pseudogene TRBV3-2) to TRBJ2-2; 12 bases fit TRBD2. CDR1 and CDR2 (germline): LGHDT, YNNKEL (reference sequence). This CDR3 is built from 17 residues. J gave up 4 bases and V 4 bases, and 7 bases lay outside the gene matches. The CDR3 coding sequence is TGTGCCAGCAGCCGCCTGACTAGCGGGAGTCGCACCGGGGAGCTGTTTTTT. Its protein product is CASSRLTSGSRTGELFF.

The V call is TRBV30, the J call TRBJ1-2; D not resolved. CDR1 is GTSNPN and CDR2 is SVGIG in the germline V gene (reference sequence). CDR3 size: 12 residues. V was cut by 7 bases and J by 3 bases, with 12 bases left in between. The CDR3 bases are TGTGCCTCTCCCCGGGGTGACTATGGCTACACCTTC. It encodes CASPRGDYGYTF. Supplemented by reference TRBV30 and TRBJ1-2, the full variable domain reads SQTIHQWPATLVQPVGSPLSLECTVEGTSNPNLYWYRQAAGRGLQLLFYSVGIGQISSEVPQNLSASRPQDRQFILSSKKLLLSDSGFYLCASPRGDYGYTFGSGTRLTVV.

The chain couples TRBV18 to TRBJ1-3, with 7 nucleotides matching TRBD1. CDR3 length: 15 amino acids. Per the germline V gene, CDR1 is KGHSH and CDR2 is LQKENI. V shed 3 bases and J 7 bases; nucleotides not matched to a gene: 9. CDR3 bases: TGTGCCAGCTCACCCCCTTCCGGGACAGAGAACACCATATATTTT. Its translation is CASSPPSGTENTIYF.

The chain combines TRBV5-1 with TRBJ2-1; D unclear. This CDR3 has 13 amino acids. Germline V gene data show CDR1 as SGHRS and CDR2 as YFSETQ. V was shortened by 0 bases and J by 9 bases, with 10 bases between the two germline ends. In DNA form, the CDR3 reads TGCGCCAGCAGCTTGGGACTCGTCGGTGAGCAGTTCTTC. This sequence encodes CASSLGLVGEQFF.